This is a list of T cell receptor beta chains from one sample in a study of blood T cell repertoires in COVID-19. Repertoires were generated with immunoSEQ multiplex PCR, while TCRdb's copy carries only in-frame clones and drops some. The data hold more than 150,000 clones, with roughly 76% observed a single time. Sequencing was performed on peripheral blood. Every receptor here comes from an elderly woman with COVID-19, enrolled during active disease. CDR3s leave out the opening cysteine and the closing phenylalanine or tryptophan.

v_gene	len	j_gene	CDR3aa
TRBV12-3/TRBV12-4	10	TRBJ2-7	ASTFNTNEQY
TRBV2	14	TRBJ1-2	ASSRDSFPTNYGYT
TRBV5-1	11	TRBJ1-2	ASSVTGDYGYT
TRBV6-5	12	TRBJ1-6	ASRGLSYNSPLH
TRBV7-9	15	TRBJ1-1	ASSLRSLTGGNTEAF
TRBV4-3	14	TRBJ1-2	ASSQGVRQGKDGYT
TRBV7-9	13	TRBJ2-7	ASSDGLAGGYEQY
TRBV5-6	15	TRBJ1-2	ASSLTFDLTRVRGYT
TRBV20-1	12	TRBJ2-7	SASQLAGLDEQY
TRBV3-1/TRBV3-2	16	TRBJ1-4	ASSQALAGAATNEKLF
TRBV5-6	13	TRBJ2-5	ASSLVGLALQTQY
TRBV5-1	12	TRBJ1-4	ASSLGQGDEKLF
TRBV7-8	14	TRBJ1-2	ASSPHLTGGIYGYT
TRBV18	12	TRBJ1-5	ASSQGGPNQPQH
TRBV14	11	TRBJ1-2	ASSVSFNYGYT
TRBV19	13	TRBJ2-1	ASSITGQGYNEQF
TRBV10-3	14	TRBJ2-1	AISDPSGTRVDEQF
TRBV7-2	14	TRBJ2-7	ASSLGPGAGVNEQY
TRBV27	12	TRBJ1-2	ASSLVWGSGGYT
TRBV19	12	TRBJ1-4	ASSIGRSNEKLF
TRBV7-6	12	TRBJ1-4	ASSRTGTDEKLF
TRBV11-2	10	TRBJ2-7	ASSLAFNEQY
TRBV6-5	13	TRBJ1-2	ASTVGNLKGYGYT
TRBV7-8	11	TRBJ2-5	ASSWPSWSTQY
TRBV30	14	TRBJ2-1	AWSDPAPGLATEQF
TRBV4-3	19	TRBJ2-2	ASSQDPKVPGLAQDTGELF
TRBV19	12	TRBJ2-1	ASSIVGASNEQF
TRBV9	16	TRBJ2-7	ASSVDPGTSGGRNEQY
TRBV19	11	TRBJ1-5	ASNDRGPQPQH
TRBV19	10	TRBJ2-1	ASSIGRGEQF
TRBV5-4	12	TRBJ2-2	ASSLSYNTGELF
TRBV6-5	11	TRBJ2-7	ASREPVTYEQY
TRBV29-1	11	TRBJ1-2	SGGQGGIYGYT
TRBV11-2	12	TRBJ2-7	ASSWTDPSYEQY
TRBV6-5	12	TRBJ1-4	ASRIGQINEKLF
TRBV7-9	13	TRBJ1-6	ASSYLIQGGSPLH
TRBV6-6	10	TRBJ1-1	ATYVGGTEAF
TRBV12-3/TRBV12-4	11	TRBJ1-1	ASSVDRDTEAF
TRBV11-2	14	TRBJ2-1	ASSLRGSGSYNEQF
TRBV21-1	12	TRBJ1-5	ASSKIVWLQPQH
TRBV28	11	TRBJ2-7	ASSPGQTYEQY